The 23 T cell receptor beta chains in this list originate from one sample, sequenced in a study of Graves' ophthalmopathy and Graves' hyperthyroidism (dated by TCRdb to the late 2010s). The run used an Illumina HiSeq 2000. TCR beta CDR3 regions were amplified from RNA transcripts for repertoire sequencing. HTBI primers and the Qiagen OneStep RT-PCR kit were used in a first-round RT-PCR, which was followed by a second-round multiplex PCR, size selection and purification. TCRdb passed the public sequencing reads through fastp at Q25 and MiXCR, retaining productive beta sequences. Each CDR3 protein appears once, grouped with its most common genes and DNA. The sample table lists fewer than 650,000 distinct CDR3 sequences, 22% of them with a count of one. The ten largest clones capture more than 5.5% of the sample. The source material was peripheral blood. The origin of the receptors is a woman in her late teens or twenties with stable Graves' hyperthyroidism. Some clones in this sample may be carry-over from other donors' samples. Donor details come from another sample of the same person, matched by shared clones.

The CDR3 DNA reads TGTGCCAGCACCTCGGGACAGACTATCTTCGAGCAGTACTTC. It specifies CASTSGQTIFEQYF. The V and J genes are TRBV28 and TRBJ2-7; 7 nucleotides agree with TRBD1. The CDR3 sequence is 14 residues long. Trimming at V came to 7 bases and at J to 6 bases, leaving 12 bases not matched to a gene. Germline CDR1 and CDR2: MDHEN and SYDVKM.

Regarding this clonotype: No conserved phenylalanine or tryptophan is present at the end of the CDR3, so a read error is the likely explanation. The chain is built from TRBV14 and TRBJ1-1; possible D gene TRBD1, 6 bases. This CDR3 has 17 amino acids. CDR1 SGHDN and CDR2 FVKESK come from the germline V gene. The ends were cut back, 1 base at V and 4 bases at J, with 19 bases in the middle. CDR3: CASSQGLRGALSTEAFL. CDR3 in DNA: TGTGCCAGCAGCCAAGGACTTCGGGGGGCCTTGAGCACTGAAGCTTTCTTG.

This clonotype was detected many times. The chain has TRBV2 and TRBJ1-1, with a possible D match to TRBD1 (5 bases). Germline lookup yields CDR1 SNHLY and CDR2 FYNNEI. V lost 3 bases to trimming and J lost 7 bases, with 15 bases between them. This CDR3 region has 14 residues. The CDR3 loop is CASSDGPRQGEAFF. The CDR3 nucleotides read TGTGCCAGCAGTGATGGGCCCCGGCAGGGTGAAGCTTTCTTT.

The genes are TRBV12-3 or TRBV12-4 and TRBJ2-3, with 7 bases that match TRBD1. CDR3 length equals 14 residues. V trimming: 5 bases; J trimming: 4 bases; junction bases outside the gene matches: 6. CDR3 sequence: CASSLNQGADTQYF. The DNA of the CDR3 is TGTGCCAGCAGTCTTAACCAGGGGGCAGATACGCAGTATTTT.

There are many counts of this clonotype. This chain connects TRBV2 to TRBJ2-7, with 10 bases that match TRBD2. Germline loops: CDR1 SNHLY, CDR2 FYNNEI. The CDR3 has 18 amino acids. J was trimmed by 3 bases and V by 2 bases; bases with no gene match: 13. CDR3 DNA: TGTGCCAGCAGTGAATTAGGGCAGATTCTAGCGGGAGTCTACGAGCAGTACTTC. Protein product: CASSELGQILAGVYEQYF. Combining the CDR3 with reference TRBV2 and TRBJ2-7 gives the whole variable domain EPEVTQTPSHQVTQMGQEVILRCVPISNHLYFYWYRQILGQKVEFLVSFYNNEISEKSEIFDDQFSVERPDGSNFTLKIRSTKLEDSAMYFCASSELGQILAGVYEQYFGPGTRLTVT.

The V gene is TRBV7-3, the J gene TRBJ2-5, with no clear D. Germline V gives CDR1 SGHTA, CDR2 FQGTGA. V was cut by 4 bases and J by 1 base, with 10 bases left in between. This CDR3 has 14 residues. CDR3 nucleotides: TGTGCCAGCAGCTCGCAGGCCGGCCAAGAGACCCAGTACTTC. It translates to CASSSQAGQETQYF.

This clonotype was picked up many times. The chain links TRBV7-9 to TRBJ2-5, with D unresolved. Deletions cut 5 bases from V and 6 bases from J, with 16 bases between. The length of the CDR3 is 14 residues. The germline gives CDR1 SEHNR, CDR2 FQNEAQ (reference sequence). The chain's CDR3 is CASSPSGPAKTQYF. DNA for the CDR3: TGTGCCAGCAGCCCCTCCGGGCCAGCGAAGACCCAGTACTTC.

At least ten counts were recorded for this clonotype. The chain joins TRBV20-1 to TRBJ1-5; TRBD1 matches 7 bases. With V trimmed by 6 bases and J by 0 bases, 8 bases remained unmatched. Germline-derived CDR1 and CDR2 are DFQATT and SNEGSKA (reference sequence). The CDR3 length is 15 residues. This CDR3 is CSATDRVYSNQPQHF. In DNA, the CDR3 is TGCAGTGCCACCGACAGGGTTTATAGCAATCAGCCCCAGCATTTT.

This clonotype was counted at least ten times. This sequence joins TRBV29-1 and TRBJ1-1; a possible D gene is TRBD1 (6 bases). Trimming removed 5 bases from V and 6 bases from J, with 13 bases in between. Germline CDR1 and CDR2: SQVTM and ANQGSEA. The CDR3 covers 12 residues. The CDR3 DNA reads TGCAGCGTTACAGGGAATTGGGCTGAAGCTTTCTTT. This encodes CSVTGNWAEAFF.

The table lists this clonotype with many counts. The chain couples TRBV20-1 to TRBJ2-2; D unclear. This CDR3 has 15 amino acids. Looked up from germline, CDR1 is DFQATT and CDR2 is SNEGSKA (reference sequence). Trimming pared 0 bases from V and 1 base from J, leaving 9 bases between. CDR3 sequence reads: CSARDQDLNTGELFF. The CDR3 DNA is TGCAGTGCTAGAGATCAGGACCTGAACACCGGGGAGCTGTTTTTT.

V usage is TRBV6-1 and J usage is TRBJ2-7; D gene unclear. Trimming took 8 bases from V and 7 from J, leaving 12 bases between them. This CDR3 has 11 amino acids. Germline loops: CDR1 MNHNS, CDR2 SASEGT. The chain's CDR3 is CASWSGVEQYF. The CDR3 nucleotides are TGTGCCAGCTGGAGTGGGGTAGAGCAGTACTTC.

The chain recombines TRBV12-3 or TRBV12-4 with TRBJ2-2, with D hard to call. Trimming pared 3 bases from V and 4 bases from J, leaving 18 bases between. The CDR3 covers 17 residues. The CDR3 loop is CASSLRRIRLGTGELFF. The DNA for the CDR3 is TGTGCCAGCAGTTTGCGGCGGATAAGATTAGGCACCGGGGAGCTGTTTTTT.

The V and J genes are TRBV12-3 or TRBV12-4 and TRBJ1-5; no clear D gene. The CDR3 consists of 15 residues. The ends were cut back, 4 bases at V and 0 bases at J, with 10 bases in the middle. The CDR3 region has the DNA TGTGCCAGCAGTTCCACAAGCTATAGCAATCAGCCCCAGCATTTT. Translated, it gives CASSSTSYSNQPQHF.

There are many counts of this clonotype. This rearrangement joins TRBV6-1 to TRBJ2-5; no firm D call. The CDR3 spans 13 residues. In germline, CDR1 is MNHNS, CDR2 SASEGT. Trimming removed 5 bases from V and 3 bases from J, with 10 bases in between. The CDR3 protein is CASSTLAEETQYF. As DNA, the CDR3 is TGTGCCAGCAGTACCTTAGCAGAAGAGACCCAGTACTTC.

Only a few counts were recorded for this clonotype. The chain is built from TRBV20-1 and TRBJ2-7; 11 bases are a match to TRBD1. Germline loops: CDR1 DFQATT, CDR2 SNEGSKA (reference sequence). The CDR3 runs 12 residues. J was trimmed by 3 bases and V by 8 bases; bases with no gene match: 3. The CDR3 loop is CSLGQGGYEQYF. The CDR3 DNA reads TGCAGTCTGGGACAGGGGGGCTACGAGCAGTACTTC.

The chain employs TRBV6-1 and TRBJ2-5; D possibly corresponds to TRBD2 (6 bases). CDR1 and CDR2 from the germline V gene are MNHNS and SASEGT. V was shortened by 7 bases and J by 3 bases, with 12 bases between the two germline ends. There are 13 residues in the CDR3. Here the CDR3 DNA reads TGTGCCAGCAATATGCGGGGAGAAGAGACCCAGTACTTC. Protein sequence: CASNMRGEETQYF.

The table lists this clonotype with many counts. A much larger clone lies a single base off, so this may be a read error. The rearrangement joins TRBV6-1 to TRBJ1-2; D call uncertain. Germline CDR1 and CDR2: MNHNS and SASEGT. The CDR3 covers 13 residues. CDR3 protein: CASRRGSGDGYIF. The CDR3 DNA reads TGTGCCAGCAGACGAGGGTCTGGGGATGGCTACATCTTC.

This clonotype came up many times. The chain joins TRBV12-3 or TRBV12-4 to TRBJ1-1; maybe TRBD1 (5 bases). This CDR3 is built from 15 residues. The V end lost 5 bases, the J end lost 1 base, and 14 bases lay between the germline ends. The DNA of the CDR3 is TGTGCCAGCAGTACCTCGGGGCATAGGAACACTGAAGCTTTCTTT. Translation gives CASSTSGHRNTEAFF.

The genes are TRBV6-1 and TRBJ1-1; unclear D gene. Trimming shortened V by 3 bases and J by 1 base, and 9 bases separated the two germline ends. The CDR3 has 14 residues. In germline, CDR1 is MNHNS, CDR2 SASEGT. CDR3 nucleotides: TGTGCCAGCAGTGACCAGCTAACGAACACTGAAGCTTTCTTT. This encodes CASSDQLTNTEAFF.

This chain connects TRBV12-3 or TRBV12-4 to TRBJ2-5; TRBD2 matches 15 bases. The CDR3 loop spans 20 amino acids. V dropped 5 bases and J dropped 5; count of bases not matched to a gene: 18. CDR3: CASSQIPPGLAGGLVETQYF. Written as DNA, the CDR3 is TGTGCCAGCAGTCAGATCCCTCCGGGACTAGCGGGGGGACTGGTGGAGACCCAGTACTTC.

This clonotype was detected a few times. The chain employs TRBV28 and TRBJ2-2; D might be TRBD1 (6 bases). Trimming took off 3 bases at V and 1 base at J, with 15 bases between the two ends. The CDR3 spans 17 residues. The germline CDR1 and CDR2 sequences are MDHEN and SYDVKM. The CDR3 DNA is TGTGCCAGCAGTTTGGCCCGCTGGGGACAGAACACCGGGGAGCTGTTTTTT. Translating it yields CASSLARWGQNTGELFF.

This clonotype occurred many times. The chain employs TRBV2 and TRBJ2-5, with 7 bases fitting TRBD2. The germline CDR1 and CDR2 sequences are SNHLY and FYNNEI. J lost 5 bases, V lost 8 bases, and 14 bases had no gene match. CDR3 length: 15 residues. CDR3 residues: CASHGGLPGGETQYF. The DNA for the CDR3 is TGTGCCAGCCACGGCGGACTACCCGGGGGGGAGACCCAGTACTTC.

As to this clonotype: The conserved phenylalanine or tryptophan is not found at the CDR3 terminus, so this likely reflects a read error. The CDR3 nucleotides read TGTGCCAGCAGGCCTCGGACAGGGGCGGGCTACACCTAC. Translated: CASRPRTGAGYTY. This rearrangement joins TRBV7-9 to TRBJ1-2; 9 bases match TRBD1. Unmatched junction bases numbered 7, after V lost 6 bases and J lost 8 bases. The germline gives CDR1 SEHNR, CDR2 FQNEAQ (reference sequence). The CDR3 consists of 13 residues.